This is a list of T cell receptor beta chains from one sample in a study of T cells in Graves' hyperthyroidism and ophthalmopathy. In TCRdb, the multiplex PCR reads were re-called with MiXCR into one record per CDR3 protein. The sample includes 500,000 to 700,000 distinct CDR3 sequences, roughly a sixth seen only once; the top ten take more than 15%. The sample comprised blood. These receptors all stem from a woman between 18 and 29 years old with Graves' hyperthyroidism. CDR3s include the opening cysteine and the closing phenylalanine or tryptophan. A D gene is named only where the DNA matches it firmly. The listing skips clone size in some rows; elsewhere it reads once, few, many or a size class.

v_call: TRBV24-1; d_call: TRBD2; j_call: TRBJ2-1; clone_size: once; cdr3_aa: CATSDPGLAGVEQFF; cdr3_nt: TGTGCCACCAGTGATCCCGGACTAGCGGGAGTTGAGCAGTTCTTC
v_call: TRBV2; d_call: NA; j_call: TRBJ1-3; clone_size: many; cdr3_aa: CASSDKGSSGNTIYF; cdr3_nt: TGTGCCAGCAGTGATAAGGGGTCCTCTGGAAACACCATATATTTT
v_call: TRBV28; d_call: NA; j_call: TRBJ1-1; clone_size: many; cdr3_aa: CASSETSLGTEAFF; cdr3_nt: TGTGCCAGCAGCGAGACCTCACTCGGCACTGAAGCTTTCTTT
v_call: TRBV12-3/TRBV12-4; d_call: NA; j_call: TRBJ2-1; clone_size: many; cdr3_aa: CASSFRTYNEQFF; cdr3_nt: TGTGCCAGCAGTTTTCGCACATACAATGAGCAGTTCTTC
v_call: TRBV11-2; d_call: TRBD2; j_call: TRBJ2-1; clone_size: many; cdr3_aa: CASSAYTSGRINEQFF; cdr3_nt: TGTGCCAGCAGCGCCTACACTAGCGGGAGAATAAATGAGCAGTTCTTC
v_call: TRBV5-1; d_call: TRBD1; j_call: TRBJ1-1; clone_size: many; cdr3_aa: CASVPDRADTEAFF; cdr3_nt: TGCGCCAGCGTGCCTGACAGGGCGGACACTGAAGCTTTCTTT
v_call: TRBV15; d_call: TRBD1; j_call: TRBJ1-5; clone_size: few; cdr3_aa: CATSWTGRGSNQPQHF; cdr3_nt: TGTGCCACCAGCTGGACAGGGCGCGGGAGCAATCAGCCCCAGCATTTT
v_call: TRBV11-2; d_call: TRBD1; j_call: TRBJ2-5; clone_size: many; cdr3_aa: CASSFTGQAGGTQYF; cdr3_nt: TGTGCCAGCAGCTTCACCGGACAGGCCGGCGGGACCCAGTACTTC
v_call: TRBV28; d_call: TRBD1; j_call: TRBJ1-5; clone_size: many; cdr3_aa: CASSFLDRPNQPQHF; cdr3_nt: TGTGCCAGCAGTTTCCTGGACAGGCCTAATCAGCCCCAGCATTTT
v_call: TRBV12-3/TRBV12-4; d_call: TRBD2; j_call: TRBJ2-1; clone_size: many; cdr3_aa: CASSWGLAGEPRSYNEQFF; cdr3_nt: TGTGCCAGCAGTTGGGGACTAGCGGGGGAACCTCGATCCTACAATGAGCAGTTCTTC
v_call: TRBV4-2; d_call: TRBD2; j_call: TRBJ2-7; clone_size: NA; cdr3_aa: CASSQEGFEGLAGNYEQYF; cdr3_nt: TGTGCCAGCAGCCAAGAAGGCTTTGAGGGACTAGCGGGGAACTACGAGCAGTACTTC
v_call: TRBV20-1; d_call: TRBD1; j_call: TRBJ2-7; clone_size: NA; cdr3_aa: CSARDPRDSSYEQYF; cdr3_nt: TGCAGTGCTAGAGATCCCCGGGACAGCTCCTACGAGCAGTACTTC
v_call: TRBV6-1; d_call: TRBD2; j_call: TRBJ2-3; clone_size: many; cdr3_aa: CASTSTGTSGGAVTDTQYF; cdr3_nt: TGTGCCAGCACTTCAACCGGGACTAGCGGGGGGGCCGTGACAGATACGCAGTATTTT
v_call: TRBV6-2/TRBV6-3; d_call: NA; j_call: TRBJ2-3; clone_size: many; cdr3_aa: CASSYSTVSDTQYF; cdr3_nt: TGTGCCAGCAGTTACTCGACAGTTTCAGATACGCAGTATTTT
v_call: TRBV19; d_call: NA; j_call: TRBJ1-1; clone_size: few; cdr3_aa: CASSIGRVAEAFF; cdr3_nt: TGTGCCAGTAGTATTGGCAGGGTCGCTGAAGCTTTCTTT
v_call: TRBV7-8; d_call: NA; j_call: TRBJ1-1; clone_size: few; cdr3_aa: CASSSRQFEAFF; cdr3_nt: TGTGCCAGCAGCTCGAGACAGTTTGAAGCTTTCTTT
v_call: TRBV6-1; d_call: TRBD1; j_call: TRBJ1-2; clone_size: many; cdr3_aa: CASRKTGGNYGYTF; cdr3_nt: TGTGCCAGCAGGAAAACAGGGGGCAACTATGGCTACACCTTC
v_call: TRBV28; d_call: TRBD2; j_call: TRBJ2-1; clone_size: many; cdr3_aa: CAITAMKLAGGPGEQFF; cdr3_nt: TGTGCCATCACGGCAATGAAACTAGCGGGAGGGCCAGGGGAGCAGTTCTTC
v_call: TRBV19; d_call: NA; j_call: TRBJ2-1; clone_size: once; cdr3_aa: CASRVTGTSSYNEQFF; cdr3_nt: TGTGCCAGTAGAGTGACCGGGACCAGCTCCTACAATGAGCAGTTCTTC
v_call: TRBV11-3; d_call: NA; j_call: TRBJ2-7; clone_size: few; cdr3_aa: CASSLALAGGGYEQYF; cdr3_nt: TGTGCCAGCAGTTTAGCTTTGGCAGGGGGGGGCTACGAGCAGTACTTC
v_call: TRBV27; d_call: NA; j_call: TRBJ2-7; clone_size: many; cdr3_aa: CASSGGPNPSREQYF; cdr3_nt: TGTGCCAGCAGTGGGGGACCCAACCCATCCCGCGAGCAGTACTTC
v_call: TRBV9; d_call: NA; j_call: TRBJ2-1; clone_size: NA; cdr3_aa: CASSVGSVLFHEQFF; cdr3_nt: TGTGCCAGCAGCGTAGGTAGTGTTCTATTCCATGAGCAGTTCTTC
v_call: TRBV19; d_call: NA; j_call: TRBJ2-3; clone_size: few; cdr3_aa: CASSIGAEDTQYF; cdr3_nt: TGTGCCAGTAGTATAGGGGCGGAAGATACGCAGTATTTT
v_call: TRBV6-1; d_call: NA; j_call: TRBJ2-1; clone_size: many; cdr3_aa: CASRQGGNEQFF; cdr3_nt: TGTGCCAGCAGGCAGGGGGGTAATGAGCAGTTCTTC
v_call: TRBV5-8; d_call: NA; j_call: TRBJ1-5; clone_size: few; cdr3_aa: CASSLNGGAGSYQPQHF; cdr3_nt: TGTGCCAGCAGCTTGAACGGGGGCGCAGGTTCTTATCAGCCCCAGCATTTT
v_call: TRBV12-3/TRBV12-4; d_call: NA; j_call: TRBJ1-3; clone_size: NA; cdr3_aa: CASRVEVSPSGNTIYF; cdr3_nt: TGTGCCAGCAGGGTCGAGGTCAGCCCCTCTGGAAACACCATATATTTT
v_call: TRBV19; d_call: NA; j_call: TRBJ2-5; clone_size: NA; cdr3_aa: CASSTDSKQETQYF; cdr3_nt: TGTGCCAGTAGTACCGACAGTAAACAAGAGACCCAGTACTTC
v_call: TRBV7-9; d_call: TRBD2; j_call: TRBJ2-3; clone_size: once; cdr3_aa: CASSFRATLAGGREDTQYF; cdr3_nt: TGTGCCAGCAGCTTTCGGGCTACATTAGCGGGGGGGCGGGAAGATACGCAGTATTTT
v_call: TRBV20-1; d_call: TRBD2; j_call: TRBJ2-7; clone_size: NA; cdr3_aa: CSAGSGGKQYF; cdr3_nt: TGCAGTGCGGGATCGGGGGGGAAGCAGTACTTC
v_call: TRBV12-3/TRBV12-4; d_call: NA; j_call: TRBJ1-2; clone_size: many; cdr3_aa: CASSFRAWGDGYTF; cdr3_nt: TGTGCCAGCAGTTTTAGGGCGTGGGGCGACGGCTACACCTTC
v_call: TRBV2; d_call: TRBD1; j_call: TRBJ1-6; clone_size: many; cdr3_aa: CASSPGQSSYNSPLHF; cdr3_nt: TGTGCCAGCAGCCCGGGACAGTCCTCCTATAATTCACCCCTCCACTTT
v_call: TRBV20-1; d_call: NA; j_call: TRBJ2-7; clone_size: NA; cdr3_aa: CSARDLGSSYEQYF; cdr3_nt: TGCAGTGCTAGAGATCTCGGCAGCTCCTACGAGCAGTACTTC
v_call: TRBV13; d_call: TRBD2; j_call: TRBJ2-1; clone_size: many; cdr3_aa: CASSLSASGNEQFF; cdr3_nt: TGTGCCAGCAGCTTATCGGCTAGCGGCAATGAGCAGTTCTTC
v_call: TRBV7-8; d_call: NA; j_call: TRBJ2-7; clone_size: many; cdr3_aa: CASSLMSSGYEQYF; cdr3_nt: TGTGCCAGCAGCTTAATGAGTAGCGGCTACGAGCAGTACTTC